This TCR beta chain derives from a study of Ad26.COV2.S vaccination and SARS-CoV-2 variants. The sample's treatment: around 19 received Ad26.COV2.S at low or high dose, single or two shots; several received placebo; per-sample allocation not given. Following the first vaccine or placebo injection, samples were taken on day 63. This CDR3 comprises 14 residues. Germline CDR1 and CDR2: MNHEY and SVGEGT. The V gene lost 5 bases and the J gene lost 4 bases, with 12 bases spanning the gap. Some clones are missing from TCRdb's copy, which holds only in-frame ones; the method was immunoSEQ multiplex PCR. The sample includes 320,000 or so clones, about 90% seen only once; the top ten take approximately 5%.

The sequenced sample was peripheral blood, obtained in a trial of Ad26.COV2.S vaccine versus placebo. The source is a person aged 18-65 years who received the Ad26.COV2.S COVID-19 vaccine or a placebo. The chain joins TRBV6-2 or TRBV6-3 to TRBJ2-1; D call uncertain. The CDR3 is CASSEDEVYNEQFF. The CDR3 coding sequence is TGTGCCAGCAGTGAGGATGAAGTTTACAATGAGCAGTTCTTC.